Below, one TCR beta chain is given with its context. Clones were read by immunoSEQ multiplex PCR, and TCRdb kept only the in-frame ones, dropping some. The sample records around 50,000 clones, roughly 88% being singletons. Trimming removed 9 bases at V and 3 bases at J, with 9 bases between. This CDR3 contains 12 residues. CDR1 is SNHLY and CDR2 is FYNNEI in the germline V gene. This entry is derived from a study of blood T cell repertoires in COVID-19. This clonotype was obtained from a human donor in a cohort sampled during active COVID-19. Sequencing was carried out using peripheral blood. The chain is built from TRBV2 and TRBJ1-5, with a weak D call TRBD1 (6 bases). The DNA of the CDR3 is TGTGCCAGTGGGGGCATCAATCAGCCCCAGCATTTT. It translates to CASGGINQPQHF.